The 16 T cell receptor beta chains below come from one sample, sequenced in a study of PD-1 blockade in classical Hodgkin lymphoma. Using immunoSEQ multiplex PCR, the repertoire was profiled, and TCRdb retains in-frame clones only, with some absent. The sample holds approximately 96,000 clones, 85% to 95% seen once. Time point defined: cycle 4 day 1 (C4D1), after 5 to 7 weeks of nivolumab. All trial patients relapsed after autologous stem cell transplantation. This sample comprised peripheral blood mononuclear cells (PBMCs), obtained before the fourth cycle of nivolumab. All receptors come from a human donor with classical Hodgkin lymphoma.

The rearrangement uses TRBV12-5 and TRBJ2-2; maybe TRBD2 (5 bases). This CDR3 spans 15 amino acids. In germline, CDR1 is LGHNT, CDR2 FRNRAP. The ends were cut back, 5 bases at V and 2 bases at J, with 12 bases in the middle. The CDR3 nucleotides are TGTGCTAGTGGTCCAAGGACTGCTAACACCGGGGAGCTGTTTTTT. Residues: CASGPRTANTGELFF.

This clone was recorded once. The rearrangement uses TRBV21-1 and TRBJ2-7; the D segment call TRBD2 is taken from the table without a DNA check. TRBV21-1 is recorded as a pseudogene. This CDR3 contains 16 residues. For the CDR3, the DNA is TGTGCCAGCAGCAAAAACTCCGGGGGGTCGGCCTACGAGCAGTACTTC. It encodes CASSKNSGGSAYEQYF.

The chain links TRBV5-1 to TRBJ2-1; 10 nucleotides agree with TRBD2. Looked up from germline, CDR1 is SGHRS and CDR2 is YFSETQ. Germline trimming cut 3 bases from V and 3 bases from J; bases unmatched to any gene: 9. The CDR3 has 17 amino acids. CDR3: CASSYVSGRIHYNEQFF. The CDR3 DNA is TGCGCCAGCAGCTACGTTAGCGGGAGGATACACTACAATGAGCAGTTCTTC.

The J gene is TRBJ2-1, the V gene TRBV29-1; 8 bases match TRBD2. The ends lost 7 bases at V and 0 bases at J; junction bases unmatched: 5. From germline, CDR1 is SQVTM and CDR2 ANQGSEA. There are 14 residues in the CDR3. The CDR3 DNA sequence: TGCAGCGACGACAGCGGGAGCTCCTACAATGAGCAGTTCTTC. Amino acids: CSDDSGSSYNEQFF.

The rearrangement links TRBV14 to TRBJ2-5, with TRBD1 matching 7 bases. Germline V gene data show CDR1 as SGHDN and CDR2 as FVKESK. V was pared by 1 base and J by 2 bases, with 7 bases of the junction left unmatched. The CDR3 has 16 residues. CDR3 DNA: TGTGCCAGCAGCCAAGTACAGGGGTACCCACAAGAGACCCAGTACTTC. Protein product: CASSQVQGYPQETQYF.

This chain connects TRBV28 to TRBJ2-5; D gene ambiguous. Germline V gene lookup returns CDR1 MDHEN and CDR2 SYDVKM. The CDR3 sequence is 10 residues long. V shed 6 bases and J shed 4 bases, with 3 bases lying between them. CDR3 amino acids: CASRGETQYF. DNA of the CDR3: TGTGCCAGCAGGGGAGAGACCCAGTACTTC.

This clone has a single count. The rearrangement joins TRBV4-1 to TRBJ2-1; D gene uncertain. Germline CDR1 and CDR2: MGHRA and YSYEKL. CDR3 size: 15 residues. V dropped 2 bases and J dropped 9 bases, with 17 bases sitting between them. For the CDR3, the DNA is TGCGCCAGCAGCCAATATGATTCACGATTGGGTGAGCAGTTCTTC. It yields the protein CASSQYDSRLGEQFF.

The rearrangement links TRBV7-9 to TRBJ2-7; 8 bases line up with TRBD1. CDR1 SEHNR and CDR2 FQNEAQ come from the germline V gene (reference sequence). Trimming at V came to 5 bases and at J to 3 bases, leaving 9 bases not matched to a gene. This CDR3 is built from 15 residues. This CDR3 is CASSPDRGGVYEQYF. The CDR3 bases are TGTGCCAGCAGCCCCGACAGGGGAGGAGTCTACGAGCAGTACTTC.

This chain uses TRBV5-1 with TRBJ2-3; D is possibly TRBD2 (6 bases). This CDR3 is 16 amino acids long. Deletions cut 0 bases from V and 0 bases from J, with 11 bases between. CDR1 and CDR2 (germline): SGHRS, YFSETQ. This CDR3 is CASSLARTTSTDTQYF. Written as DNA, the CDR3 is TGCGCCAGCAGCTTGGCCCGGACTACAAGCACAGATACGCAGTATTTT.

The chain recombines TRBV4-1 with TRBJ1-2; TRBD1 is a possible D gene (5 bases). Trimming removed 0 bases at V and 2 bases at J, with 13 bases between. The germline gives CDR1 MGHRA, CDR2 YSYEKL. CDR3 length: 16 residues. Here the CDR3 reads CASSQDGAGPNYGYTF. Written as DNA, the CDR3 is TGCGCCAGCAGCCAAGATGGGGCAGGCCCAAACTATGGCTACACCTTC.

This clone was observed a single time. V gene TRBV7-2 combines with J gene TRBJ2-3; tentatively, D is TRBD2 (6 bases). The CDR3 is 13 amino acids. V lost 5 bases to trimming and J lost 9 bases, with 15 bases between them. Germline V CDR1 and CDR2: SGHTA, FQGNSA. The CDR3 coding sequence is TGTGCCAGCAGCCCACTTGAAGGGAGGACGCAGTATTTT. Translating it yields CASSPLEGRTQYF.

This chain joins TRBV2 and TRBJ2-2; D unresolved. The germline V gene has CDR1 SNHLY and CDR2 FYNNEI. The CDR3 is made up of 14 amino acids. V lost 3 bases and J 0 bases, leaving 5 bases between the germline ends. CDR3 residues: CASSETANTGELFF. The CDR3 bases are TGTGCCAGCAGTGAGACCGCGAACACCGGGGAGCTGTTTTTT.

The genes are TRBV19 and TRBJ1-5; no clear D gene. The V gene's germline CDR1 is LNHDA and CDR2 SQIVND (reference sequence). V was trimmed by 3 bases and J by 6 bases, leaving 12 bases between them. This CDR3 has 14 amino acids. The CDR3 loop is CASSISSEVQPQHF. DNA of the CDR3: TGTGCCAGTAGTATTTCCTCCGAGGTTCAGCCCCAGCATTTT.

This chain connects TRBV11-2 to TRBJ2-1; D is possibly TRBD1 or TRBD2 (5 bases each). CDR3 length: 15 amino acids. CDR1 and CDR2 (germline): SGHAT, FQNNGV. V gave up 3 bases and J gave up 10 bases, with 19 bases separating them. CDR3 bases: TGTGCCAGCAGCTTTACCCCCGGGGCAAGCTCCGAGCAGTTCTTC. It yields the protein CASSFTPGASSEQFF.

The chain is built from TRBV25-1 and TRBJ2-3; D gene unclear. The CDR3 loop spans 13 amino acids. Germline CDR1 is MGHDK and CDR2 is SYGVNS. Trimming took off 5 bases at V and 2 bases at J, with 8 bases between the two ends. CDR3 DNA: TGTGCCAGCAGTATCTTAGACACAGATACGCAGTATTTT. It is translated as CASSILDTDTQYF.

The chain links TRBV4-1 to TRBJ1-1; TRBD1 might be the D (6 bases). The germline V gene has CDR1 MGHRA and CDR2 YSYEKL. The ends were cut back, 4 bases at V and 0 bases at J, with 15 bases in the middle. There are 16 residues in the CDR3. As DNA, the CDR3 is TGCGCCAGCAGCCTGCGGTTGGGGGGCATGAACACTGAAGCTTTCTTT. Translated, it gives CASSLRLGGMNTEAFF.